This T cell receptor (beta chain) originates from a study of cytomegalovirus exposure and HLA in healthy donors. Study-wide context: About 85 million unique TCR sequences came from HLA-typed donors in an early release.

CDR3 length: 11 amino acids. V was clipped by 2 bases and J by 9 bases, with 8 bases between them. Germline loops: CDR1 SEHNR, CDR2 FQNEAQ (reference sequence). Regarding this clone: Antigen unknown.

The study ran its PCR with 60 Vbeta and 13 Jbeta primers. The assay was immunoSEQ multiplex PCR, and TCRdb's table has in-frame clones only and misses some. The data show roughly 100,000 clones, with 76% seen just once and more than 6.5% held by the top ten. Points from the study as a whole: Later examination showed HLA-associated TCR beta chains had greater clonal expansion than equally common others. What was likely a sequencing artifact was a cluster of highly shared sequence variants.

The receptor's source is a man between 35 and 55 years old in good health and CMV-seropositive. The chain carries TRBV7-9 and TRBJ2-7; tentative D call: TRBD1 (6 bases). Sequenced sample: PBMCs. The CDR3 sequence is CASSLRGSQYF. The CDR3 DNA follows: TGTGCCAGCAGCTTAAGGGGGTCGCAGTACTTC.